This TCR beta chain was documented in a study of T cells in Graves' hyperthyroidism and ophthalmopathy. There were TCR beta CDR3 regions amplified from RNA transcripts. First-round RT-PCR with HTBI primers amplified the TCR CDR3 region. TCRdb re-derived calls from the multiplex PCR reads in MiXCR, one entry per CDR3 protein. Of hundreds of thousands of distinct CDR3 sequences in the sample, roughly 15% were seen once. This clonotype was observed a few times. CDR1 is GTSNPN and CDR2 is SVGIG in the germline V gene (reference sequence). V was cut by 4 bases and J by 0 bases, with 13 bases left in between. The CDR3 runs 16 residues. Fresh peripheral blood, roughly 10 ml, was the source of the PBMCs.

Specimen: blood. The source of this sequence is a woman aged 18-29 years with Graves' hyperthyroidism. The chain recombines TRBV30 with TRBJ2-6; D may be TRBD1 (6 bases). The CDR3 sequence: CAWNGQRLSGANVLTF. The CDR3 coding sequence is TGTGCCTGGAATGGACAGCGGCTCTCTGGGGCCAACGTCCTGACTTTC.